The rows below give T cell receptor beta chains drawn from one sample of a study of sequential checkpoint blockade in melanoma. The assay was immunoSEQ multiplex PCR, and TCRdb's table has in-frame clones only and misses some. The data contain around 22,000 clones, nearly 70% of them singletons. Here the sequenced sample was CD8+ T cells sorted from blood (inferred from file names), taken from a patient given nivolumab and ipilimumab in sequence. These receptors originate from a human donor with melanoma. Both conserved end residues are part of each CDR3. Each record gives: V gene, J gene, D gene, clone size, CDR3 DNA, CDR3 protein. D genes are given only for firm matches. Size values are once, few and many counts, or a class for expanded clones, and some rows have none.

TRBV7-9	TRBJ1-5	NA	few	TGCGCCAGCAGCCCAAGATGGTCCGGGGGGGAGCAGCCCCAGCATTTT	CASSPRWSGGEQPQHF
TRBV19	TRBJ2-7	TRBD2	NA	TGTGCCAGTAGTGTGTTTGGTACCGGGGACTACTCCTACGAGCAGTACTTC	CASSVFGTGDYSYEQYF
TRBV5-4	TRBJ2-5	TRBD1	few	TGTGCCAGCAGCCCGGGACAGGGGGGCCAAGAGACCCAGTACTTC	CASSPGQGGQETQYF
TRBV5-6	TRBJ1-2	NA	few	TGTGCCAGCAGCTTGGCCAGGCCCAACTATGGCTACACCTTC	CASSLARPNYGYTF
TRBV6-6	TRBJ2-1	NA	once	TGTGCCAGCAGTTACGGGAGTCGGAATGAGCAGTTCTTC	CASSYGSRNEQFF
TRBV28	TRBJ2-3	TRBD2	NA	TGCGGGACTAGCGGGGGCCCCGCGCGGGATACGCAGTATTTT	CGTSGGPARDTQYF
TRBV7-9	TRBJ2-1	NA	NA	TGTGCCAGCAGCCCTCCCCTAGACGCCGGTGAGCAGTTCTTC	CASSPPLDAGEQFF
TRBV5-1	TRBJ1-1	TRBD1	NA	TGCGCCAGCAGCTTGGCGACAGGGACCATGAACACTGAAGCTTTCTTT	CASSLATGTMNTEAFF
TRBV27	TRBJ2-1	TRBD2	NA	TGTGCCAGCAGTTTGATAGCGGGGGGGCATGATGAGCAGTTCTTC	CASSLIAGGHDEQFF
TRBV2	TRBJ2-7	NA	NA	TGTGCCAGCAGGGAGGGAATTGGAGCCTACGAGCAGTACTTC	CASREGIGAYEQYF
TRBV7-9	TRBJ2-3	NA	once	TGTGCCAGCAGCTTAGGATACGGGGGAACAGCAGATACGCAGTATTTT	CASSLGYGGTADTQYF
TRBV9	TRBJ1-2	TRBD1	NA	TGTGCCAGCAGCACACCAGGGACAGGCTATGGCTACACCTTC	CASSTPGTGYGYTF
TRBV7-9	TRBJ2-5	TRBD2	NA	TGTGCCAGCAGCCGTCTTTTGGGTAGCGGGGAGACCCAGTACTTC	CASSRLLGSGETQYF
TRBV4-3	TRBJ2-7	TRBD1	NA	TGCGCCAGCAGCCAATCACGGACAGGGGTGAGGAGGGAGCAGTACTTC	CASSQSRTGVRREQYF
TRBV7-8	TRBJ2-7	NA	NA	TGCGCCACCGGCTTAGACAGACGCTACGAGCAGTACTTC	CATGLDRRYEQYF
TRBV28	TRBJ1-2	NA	NA	TGTGCCAGCAGTAGTACGGGGAGGGCCTTAAACTATGGCTACACCTTC	CASSSTGRALNYGYTF
TRBV9	TRBJ2-7	TRBD1	NA	TGTGCCAGCAGCCTACAGGGGACGGACGAGCAGTACTTC	CASSLQGTDEQYF
TRBV4-3	TRBJ2-2	NA	NA	TGCGCCAGCAGCCAAATGGCAGGGGTTGCCGGGGAGCTGTTTTTT	CASSQMAGVAGELFF
TRBV2	TRBJ1-3	NA	NA	TGTGCCAGCTGGCGACAGGAAAGGAACTCTGGAAACACCATATATTTT	CASWRQERNSGNTIYF
TRBV10-1	TRBJ1-2	TRBD1	NA	TGCGCCAGCAGTGAGTCTAGGACAGGGATAGGCGGCTACACCTTC	CASSESRTGIGGYTF
TRBV11-1	TRBJ2-1	NA	NA	TGTGCCAGCAGCCCGGGGGGCCATGAGCAGTTCTTC	CASSPGGHEQFF
TRBV6-1	TRBJ2-7	TRBD1	many	TGTGCCAGCGGACAGGGCTACGAGCAGTACTTC	CASGQGYEQYF
TRBV11-2	TRBJ2-3	NA	NA	TGTGCCAGCAGCTTAGGGGCATCGGGCACAGATACGCAGTATTTT	CASSLGASGTDTQYF
TRBV6-4	TRBJ2-6	TRBD1	NA	TGTGCCAGCGGGGGCACAGGGGGATCTGGGGCCAACGTCCTGACTTTC	CASGGTGGSGANVLTF
TRBV9	TRBJ1-5	NA	NA	TGTGCCAGCAGCGTAGATGGTAGTCAGCCCCAGCATTTT	CASSVDGSQPQHF
TRBV9	TRBJ1-3	NA	NA	TGTGCCAGCAGCGTAGTAGTAGGGGCGGGGACGGCTGGAAACACCATATATTTT	CASSVVVGAGTAGNTIYF
TRBV5-4	TRBJ2-3	TRBD1	few	TGTGCCAGCAGCCGGTCACAGGGGAGCACAGATACGCAGTATTTT	CASSRSQGSTDTQYF
TRBV27	TRBJ2-1	NA	NA	TGTGCCAGCAGTTTAGTGGCGGGGGCCAATGAGCAGTTCTTC	CASSLVAGANEQFF
TRBV19	TRBJ2-7	NA	NA	TGTGCCAGTAGTCCTGTGAGAGGGGGGGGGAAATGGGAGCAGTACTTC	CASSPVRGGGKWEQYF
TRBV7-9	TRBJ1-1	NA	NA	TGTGCCAGCAGCCGTGCGGCTATGAACACTGAAGCTTTCTTT	CASSRAAMNTEAFF
TRBV5-4	TRBJ2-5	TRBD2	NA	TGTGCCAGCAGCTGGTCGGGGGGAGAGACCCAGTACTTC	CASSWSGGETQYF
TRBV11-2	TRBJ2-1	NA	NA	TGTGCCAGCAGCTTTGCGCCATCCGCGAATGAGCAGTTCTTC	CASSFAPSANEQFF
TRBV18	TRBJ1-5	TRBD1	once	TGTGCCAGCTCATCTGGGACAGGCAATCAGCCCCAGCATTTT	CASSSGTGNQPQHF
TRBV15	TRBJ1-5	NA	NA	TGTGCCACCAGCAAACACAGGGTTAGCAATCAGCCCCAGCATTTT	CATSKHRVSNQPQHF
TRBV6-4	TRBJ1-1	TRBD1	NA	TGTGCCAGCAGTGCCGGACAGGGTAACACTGAAGCTTTCTTT	CASSAGQGNTEAFF